This T cell receptor beta chain was profiled in a study of T cell responses to AZD1222 COVID-19 vaccine. Broader study findings: Vaccine-associated CD4 TCRs spanned spike, dominant at 160-218 and 743-854.

The assay was immunoSEQ multiplex PCR, and TCRdb's table has in-frame clones only and misses some. The sample yields some 130,000 clones, 80% to 90% seen once. The CDR3 consists of 13 residues. Germline CDR1 MNHNY, CDR2 SVGAGI (reference sequence). V dropped 7 bases and J dropped 6; count of bases not matched to a gene: 7. To note about this clone: Its cognate antigen is unknown.

The sample was peripheral blood, taken on day 0 of AZD1222 vaccination. This TCR came from an adult in good health. The gene calls are TRBV6-6 and TRBJ2-7, with 9 positions matching TRBD1. DNA of the CDR3: TGTGCCAGCATGCTACAGGGGGCGCTCGAGCAGTACTTC. This encodes CASMLQGALEQYF.